One sample yielded the 9 T cell receptor beta chains listed below, sequenced in a study of low-dose radiotherapy and immunotherapy resistance in tumors. TRAV- and TRBV-specific primers, spanning alpha and beta chains, primed first-strand cDNA. TCRs were put through around 20 PCR cycles of amplification with Phusion. A constant-region primer and the V-primer adapter served as the primer pair. TCRdb called the reads again in MiXCR, with one record for every CDR3 protein. The sample lists 40,000 or so distinct CDR3 sequences; more than 20% were seen once. Documented time point: after trial treatment. Treatment given: LDRT plus nivolumab, ipilimumab, low-dose cyclophosphamide and aspirin (RACIN trial). The material sequenced was PBMCs, taken after low-dose radiotherapy plus immunotherapy. These receptors all come from a female donor with ovarian cancer.

This clonotype was detected ten times or more. The genes are TRBV28 and TRBJ2-2, with 8 bases matching TRBD2. Germline V CDR1 and CDR2: MDHEN, SYDVKM. V shed 5 bases and J 4 bases; nucleotides not matched to a gene: 6. The CDR3 extends over 15 amino acids. In DNA, the CDR3 is TGTGCCAGCAGTCGCGCGGGGGGCTCCACCGGGGAGCTGTTTTTT. The encoded protein is CASSRAGGSTGELFF.

This clonotype was recorded many times. Written as DNA, the CDR3 is TGCAGCGTTTATAGCGGGGGGGCAAGGGAGCAGTTCTTC. Translating it yields CSVYSGGAREQFF. The chain uses TRBV29-1 and TRBJ2-1; 11 bases align to TRBD2. Germline lookup yields CDR1 SQVTM and CDR2 ANQGSEA. The CDR3 sequence is 13 residues long. V lost 5 bases and J lost 10; bases outside the gene matches: 7.

Points on this clonotype: This is likely an artifact of a read error, given a far larger clone one base away. This chain uses TRBV5-6 with TRBJ1-2; D is perhaps TRBD1 (5 bases). Trimming removed 4 bases from V and 5 bases from J, with 15 bases in between. Germline loops: CDR1 SGHDT, CDR2 YYEEEE. The CDR3 loop spans 14 amino acids. CDR3 in amino acids: CASSPPGQGYGYTF. DNA of the CDR3: TGTGCCAGCAGCCCTCCCGGGCAGGGATATGGCTACACCTTC.

Ten or more counts support this clonotype. V usage is TRBV6-5 and J usage is TRBJ2-1; D gene uncertain. Trimming cost V 6 bases and J 8 bases, with 17 bases left between them. Germline values: CDR1 MNHEY, CDR2 SVGAGI. The CDR3 has 14 amino acids. The CDR3 loop reads CASRPGPDHDEQFF. The CDR3 DNA is TGTGCCAGCAGACCCGGGCCGGACCACGATGAGCAGTTCTTC.

Ten or more counts support this clonotype. This rearrangement joins TRBV28 to TRBJ2-5, with 10 bases matching TRBD2. The CDR3 has 15 amino acids. The germline V gene has CDR1 MDHEN and CDR2 SYDVKM. With V trimmed by 2 bases and J by 1 base, 1 base remained unmatched. This chain's CDR3 is CASSLSGGVQETQYF. CDR3 nucleotide sequence: TGTGCCAGCAGTTTAAGCGGGGGGGTCCAAGAGACCCAGTACTTC.

This clonotype was seen ten or more times. The chain uses TRBV7-9 and TRBJ2-1; 8 nucleotides agree with TRBD2. Unmatched junction bases numbered 12, after V lost 5 bases and J lost 0 bases. Germline V gene sequence: CDR1 SEHNR, CDR2 FQNEAQ (reference sequence). The CDR3 extends over 18 amino acids. Here the CDR3 DNA reads TGTGCCAGCAGCCCAAGGGGCGGTAGCGGGATCTCCTACAATGAGCAGTTCTTC. Amino acids: CASSPRGGSGISYNEQFF.

This clonotype appeared many times. The chain uses TRBV5-1 and TRBJ1-6, with 8 nucleotides matching TRBD1. Germline assignment: CDR1 SGHRS and CDR2 YFSETQ. The CDR3 sequence is 16 residues long. J lost 5 bases, V lost 5 bases, and 9 bases had no gene match. The CDR3 loop is CASSPLDRDDNSPLHF. The CDR3 DNA sequence: TGCGCCAGCAGTCCATTGGACAGGGACGATAATTCACCCCTCCACTTT.

This chain connects TRBV19 to TRBJ2-2; the D gene could be TRBD1 or TRBD2 (6 bases each). Trimming took off 5 bases at V and 6 bases at J, with 13 bases between the two ends. Germline V CDR1 and CDR2: LNHDA, SQIVND (reference sequence). This CDR3 has 14 residues. DNA of the CDR3: TGTGCCAGTAGTCCAGGAGGGGGAGCCGGGGAGCTGTTTTTT. Translated: CASSPGGGAGELFF.

Worth noting for this clonotype: Given a far larger clone just one base away, this is likely a sequencing read error. The rearrangement joins TRBV5-5 to TRBJ2-5, with 7 positions matching TRBD2. CDR3 length: 15 amino acids. Losses at the gene ends were 4 bases for V and 11 bases for J; bases not matched to a gene: 17. Germline assignment: CDR1 SGHKS and CDR2 YYEKEE (reference sequence). For the CDR3, the DNA is TGTGCCAGCAGCGCCAGGGAGGGCTCCTACAATGAGCAGTACTTC. It encodes CASSAREGSYNEQYF.